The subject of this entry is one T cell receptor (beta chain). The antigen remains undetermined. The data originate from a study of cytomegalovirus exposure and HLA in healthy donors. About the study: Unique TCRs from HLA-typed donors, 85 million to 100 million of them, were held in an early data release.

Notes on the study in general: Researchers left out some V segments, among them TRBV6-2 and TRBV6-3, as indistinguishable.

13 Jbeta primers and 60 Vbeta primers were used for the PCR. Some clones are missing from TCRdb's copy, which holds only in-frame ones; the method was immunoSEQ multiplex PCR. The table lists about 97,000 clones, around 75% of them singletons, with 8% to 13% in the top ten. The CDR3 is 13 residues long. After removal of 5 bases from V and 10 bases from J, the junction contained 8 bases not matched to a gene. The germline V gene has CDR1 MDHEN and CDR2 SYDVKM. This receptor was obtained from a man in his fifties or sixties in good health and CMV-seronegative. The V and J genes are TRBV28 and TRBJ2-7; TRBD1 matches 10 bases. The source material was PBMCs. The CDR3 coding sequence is TGTGCCAGCAGTGACCCAGGGACAGGGGAACAGTACTTC. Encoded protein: CASSDPGTGEQYF.